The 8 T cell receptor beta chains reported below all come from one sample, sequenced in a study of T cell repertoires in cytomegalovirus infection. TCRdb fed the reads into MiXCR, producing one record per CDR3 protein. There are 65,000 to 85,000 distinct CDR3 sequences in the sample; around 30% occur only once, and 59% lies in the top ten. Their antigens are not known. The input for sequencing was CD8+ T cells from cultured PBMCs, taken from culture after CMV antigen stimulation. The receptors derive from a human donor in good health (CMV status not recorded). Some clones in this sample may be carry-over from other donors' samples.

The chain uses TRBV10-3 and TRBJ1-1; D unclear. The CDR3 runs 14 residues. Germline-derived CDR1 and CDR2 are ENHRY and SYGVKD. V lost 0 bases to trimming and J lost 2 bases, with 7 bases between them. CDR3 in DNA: TGTGCCATCAGTGAGTCTGGATTCAACACTGAAGCTTTCTTT. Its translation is CAISESGFNTEAFF.

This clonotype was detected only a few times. For the CDR3, the DNA is TGTGCCAGCAGTGATGGTCTCGGGGGGGACACTGAAGCTTTCTTT. As protein: CASSDGLGGDTEAFF. The chain joins TRBV2 to TRBJ1-1; weak D call: TRBD1 (5 bases). The V end was cut by 3 bases, the J end by 3 bases, with 14 bases between. Per the germline V gene, CDR1 is SNHLY and CDR2 is FYNNEI. The CDR3 is 15 amino acids.

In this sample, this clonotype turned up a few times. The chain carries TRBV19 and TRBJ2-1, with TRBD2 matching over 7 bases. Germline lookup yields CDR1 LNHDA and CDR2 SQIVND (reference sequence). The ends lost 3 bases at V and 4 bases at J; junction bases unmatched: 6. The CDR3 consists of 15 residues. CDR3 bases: TGTGCCAGTAGTATTAAAAGACTAGCTTACAATGAGCAGTTCTTC. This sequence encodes CASSIKRLAYNEQFF.

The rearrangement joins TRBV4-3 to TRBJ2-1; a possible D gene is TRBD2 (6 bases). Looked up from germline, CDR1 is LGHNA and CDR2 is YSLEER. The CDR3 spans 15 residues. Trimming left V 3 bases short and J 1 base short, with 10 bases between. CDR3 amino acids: CASSQLLASYNEQFF. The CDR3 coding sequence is TGCGCCAGCAGCCAGTTGCTAGCGTCCTACAATGAGCAGTTCTTC.

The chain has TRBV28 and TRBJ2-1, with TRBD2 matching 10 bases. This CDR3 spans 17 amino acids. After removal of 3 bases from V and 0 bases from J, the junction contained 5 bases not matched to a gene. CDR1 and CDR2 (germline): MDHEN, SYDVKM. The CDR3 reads CASSFLAGGSSYNEQFF. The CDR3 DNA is TGTGCCAGCAGTTTTTTAGCGGGGGGAAGCTCCTACAATGAGCAGTTCTTC.

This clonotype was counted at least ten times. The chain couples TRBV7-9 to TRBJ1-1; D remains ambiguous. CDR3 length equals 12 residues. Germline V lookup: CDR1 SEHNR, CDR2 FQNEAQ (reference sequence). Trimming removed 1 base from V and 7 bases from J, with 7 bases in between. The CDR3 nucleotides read TGTGCCAGCAGCTTAGTAAGGAATGAAGCTTTCTTT. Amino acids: CASSLVRNEAFF.

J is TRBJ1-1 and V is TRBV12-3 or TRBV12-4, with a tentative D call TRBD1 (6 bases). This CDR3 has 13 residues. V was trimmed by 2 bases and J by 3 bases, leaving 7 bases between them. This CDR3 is CASSLQGHTEAFF. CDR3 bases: TGTGCCAGCAGTTTACAGGGGCACACTGAAGCTTTCTTT.

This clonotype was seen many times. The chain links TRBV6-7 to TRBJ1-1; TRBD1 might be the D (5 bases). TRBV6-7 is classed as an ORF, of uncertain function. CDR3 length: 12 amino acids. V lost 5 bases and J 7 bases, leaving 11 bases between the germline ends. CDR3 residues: CASSPPGGEAFF. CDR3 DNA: TGTGCCAGCAGTCCCCCGGGGGGTGAAGCTTTCTTT.